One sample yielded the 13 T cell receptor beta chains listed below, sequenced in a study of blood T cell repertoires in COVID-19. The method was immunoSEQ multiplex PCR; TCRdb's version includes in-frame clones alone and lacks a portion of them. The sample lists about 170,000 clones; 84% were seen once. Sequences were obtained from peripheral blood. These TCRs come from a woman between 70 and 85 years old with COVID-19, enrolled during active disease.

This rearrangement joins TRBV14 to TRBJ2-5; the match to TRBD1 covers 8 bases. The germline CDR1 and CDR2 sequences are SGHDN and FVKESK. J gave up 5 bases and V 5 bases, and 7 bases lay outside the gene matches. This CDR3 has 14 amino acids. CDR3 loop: CASSEMDRVETQYF. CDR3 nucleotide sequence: TGTGCCAGCAGCGAAATGGACAGGGTCGAGACCCAGTACTTC.

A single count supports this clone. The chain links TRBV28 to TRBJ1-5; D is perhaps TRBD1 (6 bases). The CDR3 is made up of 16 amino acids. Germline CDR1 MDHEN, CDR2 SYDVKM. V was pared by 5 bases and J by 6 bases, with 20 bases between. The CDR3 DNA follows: TGTGCCAGCAGTCTCACACATACAGGGTTGGGTCAGCCCCAGCATTTT. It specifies CASSLTHTGLGQPQHF.

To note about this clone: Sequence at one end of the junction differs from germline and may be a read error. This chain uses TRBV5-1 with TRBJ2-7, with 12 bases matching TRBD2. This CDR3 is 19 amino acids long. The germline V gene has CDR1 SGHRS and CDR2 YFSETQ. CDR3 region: CASTLSGTSGQTSSYEQYF. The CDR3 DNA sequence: TGCGCCAGCACCTTGTCAGGGACTAGCGGGCAGACATCCTCCTACGAGCAGTACTTC.

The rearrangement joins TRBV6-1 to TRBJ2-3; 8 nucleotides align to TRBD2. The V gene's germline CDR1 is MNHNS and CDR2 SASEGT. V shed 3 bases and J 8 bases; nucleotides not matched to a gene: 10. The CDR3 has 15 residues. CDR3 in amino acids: CASSDPGGPPGTQYF. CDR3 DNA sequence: TGTGCCAGCAGTGATCCGGGGGGGCCGCCGGGTACGCAGTATTTT.

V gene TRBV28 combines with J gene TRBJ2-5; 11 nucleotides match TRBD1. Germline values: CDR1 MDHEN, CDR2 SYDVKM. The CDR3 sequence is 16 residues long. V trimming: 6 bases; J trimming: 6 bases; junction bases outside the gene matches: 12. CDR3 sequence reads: CASSFLPGQGVKTQYF. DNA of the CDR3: TGTGCCAGCAGCTTTCTACCGGGACAGGGGGTAAAGACCCAGTACTTC.

The DNA for the CDR3 is TGTGCCAGCGGCAGGACAGATAACAATGAGCAGTTCTTC. Translating gives CASGRTDNNEQFF. V is TRBV12-3 or TRBV12-4 and J is TRBJ2-1; a weak D match, TRBD1 (6 bases). There are 13 residues in the CDR3. The V end was cut by 8 bases, the J end by 5 bases, with 13 bases between.

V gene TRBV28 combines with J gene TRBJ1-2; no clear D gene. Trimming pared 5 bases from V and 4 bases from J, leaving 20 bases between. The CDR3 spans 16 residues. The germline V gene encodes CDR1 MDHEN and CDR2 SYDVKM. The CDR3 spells CASSDLDGGYGYGYTF. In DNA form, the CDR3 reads TGTGCCAGCAGTGATTTAGACGGCGGCTACGGCTATGGCTACACCTTC.

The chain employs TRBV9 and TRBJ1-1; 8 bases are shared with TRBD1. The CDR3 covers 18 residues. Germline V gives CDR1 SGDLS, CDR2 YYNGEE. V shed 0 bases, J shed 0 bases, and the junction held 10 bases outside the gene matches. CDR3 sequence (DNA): TGTGCCAGCAGCGTAGGTTCCGGACAGGGAATCCTGAACACTGAAGCTTTCTTT. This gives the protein CASSVGSGQGILNTEAFF.

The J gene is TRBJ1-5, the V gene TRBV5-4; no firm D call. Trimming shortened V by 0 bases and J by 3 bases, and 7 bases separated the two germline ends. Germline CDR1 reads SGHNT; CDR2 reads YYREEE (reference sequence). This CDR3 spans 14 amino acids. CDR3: CASSLAFSNQPQHF. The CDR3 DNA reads TGTGCCAGCAGCTTGGCCTTTTCCAATCAGCCCCAGCATTTT.

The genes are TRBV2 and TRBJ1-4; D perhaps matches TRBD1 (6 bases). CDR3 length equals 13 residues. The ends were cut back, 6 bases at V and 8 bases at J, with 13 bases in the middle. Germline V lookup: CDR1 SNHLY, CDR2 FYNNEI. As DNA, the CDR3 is TGTGCCAGCAGAAACAGGGAGGGGGAAAAACTGTTTTTT. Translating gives CASRNREGEKLFF.

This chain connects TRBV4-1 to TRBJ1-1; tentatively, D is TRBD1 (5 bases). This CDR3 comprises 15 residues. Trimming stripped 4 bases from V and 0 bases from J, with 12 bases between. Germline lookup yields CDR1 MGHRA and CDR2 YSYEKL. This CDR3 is CASSRIGVVNTEAFF. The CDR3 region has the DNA TGCGCCAGCAGCCGCATAGGGGTGGTGAACACTGAAGCTTTCTTT.

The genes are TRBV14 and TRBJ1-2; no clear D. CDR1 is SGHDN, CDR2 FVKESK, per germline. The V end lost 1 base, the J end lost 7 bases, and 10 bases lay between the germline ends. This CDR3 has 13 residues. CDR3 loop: CASSQGTVRGYTF. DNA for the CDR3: TGTGCCAGCAGCCAAGGCACAGTGCGTGGCTACACCTTC.

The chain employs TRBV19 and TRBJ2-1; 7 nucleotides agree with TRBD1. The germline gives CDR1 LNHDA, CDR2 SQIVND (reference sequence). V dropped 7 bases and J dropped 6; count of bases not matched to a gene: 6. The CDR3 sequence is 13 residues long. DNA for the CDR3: TGTGCCAGTACTAGGGGGCGGTCCAATGAGCAGTTCTTC. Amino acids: CASTRGRSNEQFF. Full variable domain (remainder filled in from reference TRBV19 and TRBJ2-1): DGGITQSPKYLFRKEGQNVTLSCEQNLNHDAMYWYRQDPGQGLRLIYYSQIVNDFQKGDIAEGYSVSREKKESFPLTVTSAQKNPTAFYLCASTRGRSNEQFFGPGTRLTVL.